The sample holds a few counts of the clone carrying this T cell receptor (beta chain). Its antigen is not identified. TCRdb's table, derived via immunoSEQ multiplex PCR, lists solely in-frame clones and lacks some. The sample holds approximately 82,000 clones, about 64% seen once. This specimen belongs to a study of shared clonotypes between healthy human individuals. Study-wide results and caveats: Clonotype sharing across a few donors was observed for about 4.8% of naive CD4 clonotypes.

Germline CDR1 and CDR2: KGHSH and LQKENI. The V segment lost 6 bases and the J segment 6 bases; nucleotides outside the gene matches: 11. The CDR3 consists of 15 residues. V gene TRBV18 combines with J gene TRBJ2-7; 10 nucleotides line up with TRBD1. Sequencing was carried out using memory CD8+ T cells sorted from blood. Noted subset: CD45RO+ cells pooled with CCR7-negative TemRA cells. The source is a man aged 25-40 years in good health. The CDR3 DNA reads as TGTGCCAGCTCTCTCGACGCGGGACAGGGGAGCGAGCAGTACTTC. Its protein is CASSLDAGQGSEQYF.